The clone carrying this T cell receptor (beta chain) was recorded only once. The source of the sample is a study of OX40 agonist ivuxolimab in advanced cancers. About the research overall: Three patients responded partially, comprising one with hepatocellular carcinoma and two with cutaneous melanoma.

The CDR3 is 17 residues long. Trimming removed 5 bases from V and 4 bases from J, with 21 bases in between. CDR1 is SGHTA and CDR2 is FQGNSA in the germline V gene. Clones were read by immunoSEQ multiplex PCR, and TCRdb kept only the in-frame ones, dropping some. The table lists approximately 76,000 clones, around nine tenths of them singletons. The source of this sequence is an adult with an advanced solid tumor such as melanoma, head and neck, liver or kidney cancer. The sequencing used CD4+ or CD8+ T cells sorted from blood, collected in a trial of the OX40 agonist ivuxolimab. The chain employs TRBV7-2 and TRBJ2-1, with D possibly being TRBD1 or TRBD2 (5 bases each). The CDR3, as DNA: TGTGCCAGCAGCCACCAAGTACTAGGCGAGGGGTACAATGAGCAGTTCTTC. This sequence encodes CASSHQVLGEGYNEQFF.